This T cell receptor beta chain originates from a study of T cells in Graves' hyperthyroidism and ophthalmopathy. Study-level background: Peripheral blood was secured at the point of initial diagnosis, before any treatment.

This clonotype was recorded many times. Its antigen is currently unknown. Thyroid ultrasound and orbital computed tomography, with clinical symptoms and serum thyroxine and TRAb, informed diagnoses. Findings and limits, study-wide: Classification by a 13 V-J model distinguished ophthalmopathy from stable hyperthyroidism. For ophthalmopathy, model prediction preceded onset by a median about six months.

The source material, RNA transcripts, was used to amplify TCR beta CDR3 regions. The HTBI primer set was used in a first-round RT-PCR of the TCR CDR3. TCRdb reprocessed the multiplex PCR reads with MiXCR, giving one entry per CDR3 protein. The sample lists 450,000 to 650,000 distinct CDR3 sequences, 14% occurring once. The CDR3 consists of 15 residues. Germline-derived CDR1 and CDR2 are MNHNS and SASEGT. J was trimmed by 8 bases and V by 2 bases; bases with no gene match: 9. This receptor was obtained from a woman aged 18-35 years with Graves' ophthalmopathy. The chain is built from TRBV6-1 and TRBJ1-2; 9 bases match TRBD1. Sequencing input: blood. CDR3 amino acids: CASSETGGAGYGYTF. The CDR3 DNA is TGTGCCAGCAGTGAAACAGGGGGCGCAGGTTACGGCTACACCTTC.